This T cell receptor beta chain was recovered during a study of OX40 agonist ivuxolimab in advanced cancers. Across the whole study: Patients were treated with ivuxolimab, an agonistic anti-OX40 (CD134) antibody. Therapy given before enrollment (anti-PD-1, anti-PD-L1 or anti-CTLA-4) was allowed, and 40% to 50% had some. Study observations and caveats: CD4+ and CD8+ blood T cells expanded clonally by week 6 at 0.1 to 3.0 mg/kg. CD8+ T cells averaged more expanded clones than CD4+.

Here immunoSEQ multiplex PCR was the method, and the copy in TCRdb shows in-frame clones only, minus some. The sample records fewer than 90,000 clones, over 75% being singletons. With respect to this clone: The antigen remains undetermined.

CDR1 and CDR2 from the germline V gene are SGHRS and YFSETQ. This CDR3 has 13 amino acids. The germline V and J ends were trimmed by 4 bases and 5 bases, with 12 bases remaining between them. The source of this sequence is an adult with an advanced solid tumor such as melanoma, head and neck, liver or kidney cancer. The V call is TRBV5-1, the J call TRBJ2-5; D possibly corresponds to TRBD2 (6 bases). This sample comprised CD4+ or CD8+ T cells sorted from blood, obtained in a trial of the OX40 agonist ivuxolimab. The CDR3 protein is CASSGGLGETQYF. CDR3 coding DNA: TGCGCCAGCAGCGGGGGACTGGGGGAGACCCAGTACTTC.